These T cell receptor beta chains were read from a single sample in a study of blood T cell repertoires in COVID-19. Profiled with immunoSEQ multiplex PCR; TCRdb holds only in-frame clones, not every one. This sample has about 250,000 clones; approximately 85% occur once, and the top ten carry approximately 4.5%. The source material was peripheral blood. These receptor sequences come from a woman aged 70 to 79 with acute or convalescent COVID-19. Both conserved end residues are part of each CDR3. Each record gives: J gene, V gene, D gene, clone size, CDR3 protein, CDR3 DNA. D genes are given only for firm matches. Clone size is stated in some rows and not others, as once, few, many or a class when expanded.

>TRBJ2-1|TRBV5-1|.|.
CASTLGIYNEQFF
TGCGCCAGCACACTCGGGATCTACAATGAGCAGTTCTTC
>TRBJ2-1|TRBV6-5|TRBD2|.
CASSLTSGVVNEQFF
TGTGCCAGCAGTTTAACTAGCGGGGTTGTCAATGAGCAGTTCTTC
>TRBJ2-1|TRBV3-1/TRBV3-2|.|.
CASSQGPWGVHEQFF
TGTGCCAGCAGCCAAGGCCCTTGGGGGGTGCATGAGCAGTTCTTC
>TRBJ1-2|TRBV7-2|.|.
CASSLYQQGNYGYTF
TGTGCCAGCAGCTTATATCAGCAGGGTAACTATGGCTACACCTTC
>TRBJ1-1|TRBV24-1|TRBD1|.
CATSTSGGANTEAFF
TGTGCCACCAGTACCTCAGGGGGCGCGAACACTGAAGCTTTCTTT
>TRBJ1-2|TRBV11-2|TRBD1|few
CASSQDRVGGGYTF
TGTGCCAGCAGCCAAGACAGGGTAGGGGGTGGCTACACCTTC
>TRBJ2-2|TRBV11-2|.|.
CACMGPGWTGELFF
TGTGCCTGCATGGGGCCAGGATGGACCGGGGAGCTGTTTTTT
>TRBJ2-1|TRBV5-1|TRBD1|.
CASSYVPGTGGKMAYNEQFF
TGCGCCAGCAGCTACGTACCCGGGACAGGGGGAAAAATGGCTTACAATGAGCAGTTCTTC
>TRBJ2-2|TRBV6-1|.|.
CASSARYDKGSGELFF
TGTGCCAGCAGTGCCCGGTACGACAAAGGCTCCGGGGAGCTGTTTTTT
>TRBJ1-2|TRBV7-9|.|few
CASSLLGGGGYTF
TGTGCCAGCAGCCTCCTCGGGGGAGGTGGCTACACCTTC
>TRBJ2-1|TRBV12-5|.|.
CASGLDLGEQFF
TGTGCTAGTGGTTTGGACCTAGGTGAGCAGTTCTTC
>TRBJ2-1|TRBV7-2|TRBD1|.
CASSLNSPGQGYLYNEQFF
TGTGCCAGCAGCTTAAACTCACCGGGACAGGGGTATCTCTACAATGAGCAGTTCTTC
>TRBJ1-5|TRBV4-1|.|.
CASSQGSRSNQPQHF
TGCGCCAGCAGCCAAGGTAGCAGAAGCAATCAGCCCCAGCATTTT
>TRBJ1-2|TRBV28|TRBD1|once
CASSSQGQGDGYTF
TGTGCCAGCAGTTCCCAGGGACAGGGTGATGGCTACACCTTC
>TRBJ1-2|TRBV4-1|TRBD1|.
CASSQIDRDNGYTF
TGCGCCAGCAGCCAGATAGACAGGGATAATGGCTACACCTTC
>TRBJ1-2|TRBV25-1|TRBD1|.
CASKKEGQGASGYTF
TGTGCCAGCAAAAAAGAAGGACAGGGGGCAAGTGGCTACACCTTC
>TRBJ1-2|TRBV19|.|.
CASSLQGHGYTF
TGTGCCAGTAGCCTCCAGGGTCATGGCTACACCTTC
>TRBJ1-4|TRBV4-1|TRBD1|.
CASSHGGTGWNEKLFF
TGCGCCAGCAGCCATGGTGGGACAGGGTGGAATGAAAAACTGTTTTTT
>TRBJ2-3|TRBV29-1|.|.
CSVGAGVSSDTQYF
TGCAGCGTTGGGGCAGGGGTTTCCTCAGATACGCAGTATTTT
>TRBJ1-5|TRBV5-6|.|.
CASSLEGLNNQPQHF
TGTGCCAGCAGCTTGGAGGGGCTCAACAATCAGCCCCAGCATTTT
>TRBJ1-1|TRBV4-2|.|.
CASSQAWESGEAFF
TGTGCCAGCAGCCAAGCTTGGGAGAGTGGTGAAGCTTTCTTT
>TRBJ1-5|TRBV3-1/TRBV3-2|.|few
CASSQGDQPQHF
TGTGCCAGCAGCCAAGGAGATCAGCCCCAGCATTTT
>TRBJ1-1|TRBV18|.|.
CASSPGWSAEAFF
TGTGCCAGCTCACCCGGATGGAGTGCTGAAGCTTTCTTT
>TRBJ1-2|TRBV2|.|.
CASSVDRRDYGYTF
TGTGCCAGCAGTGTCGATAGGAGGGACTATGGCTACACCTTC
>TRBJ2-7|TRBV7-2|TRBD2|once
CASSLGLAGGRSTKQYF
TGTGCCAGCAGCTTAGGACTAGCGGGGGGACGCTCTACGAAGCAGTACTTC
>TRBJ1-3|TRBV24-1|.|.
CATRESSGNTIYF
TGTGCCACCAGAGAGAGCTCTGGAAACACCATATATTTT
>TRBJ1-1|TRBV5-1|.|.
CASSLTPTQSNTEAFF
TGCGCCAGCAGCTTGACCCCCACACAGTCGAACACTGAAGCTTTCTTT
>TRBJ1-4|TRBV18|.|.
CASSPSRADEKLFF
TGTGCCAGCTCACCGTCGAGGGCAGATGAAAAACTGTTTTTT
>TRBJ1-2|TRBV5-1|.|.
CASSFDGSYGYTF
TGCGCCAGCAGCTTTGACGGGAGCTATGGCTACACCTTC